Listed below are T cell receptor beta chains from one sample, sequenced in a study of blood T cell repertoires in COVID-19. The data were produced by immunoSEQ multiplex PCR, yet TCRdb's version contains in-frame clones alone and is incomplete. Of over 110,000 clones listed, approximately 84% are singletons. Sequencing used PBMCs or T cells enriched from blood (not recorded which). The receptor source for this set is a man aged 45-60 years in a cohort exposed to, infected with or recovered from COVID-19 (not recorded which). CDR3s include the opening cysteine and the closing phenylalanine or tryptophan. D genes are given only for firm matches. Expanded clones are given a class, and other clones once, few, many or no size at all.

DNA: TGTGCCAGCAGCTTGATGGGACAGGGACCCTACGAGCAGTACTTC; CDR3: CASSLMGQGPYEQYF; V: TRBV11-2; J: TRBJ2-7; D: TRBD1; size: NA
DNA: TGTGCCAGCAGCCAGACAGGGCAGGATGGCTATGGCTACACCTTC; CDR3: CASSQTGQDGYGYTF; V: TRBV4-2; J: TRBJ1-2; D: TRBD1; size: few
DNA: TGTGCCATCAGTGAGCCACGACAGGGGGCGAAGGGCTACACCTTC; CDR3: CAISEPRQGAKGYTF; V: TRBV10-3; J: TRBJ1-2; D: TRBD1; size: NA
DNA: TGTGCCACCAGTGACCCCTCTTACAGGGTTGCCGGAGATACGCAGTATTTT; CDR3: CATSDPSYRVAGDTQYF; V: TRBV24-1; J: TRBJ2-3; D: NA; size: NA
DNA: TGTGCCAGCAGCCAATTGACAGGTTTCCAAGAGACCCAGTACTTC; CDR3: CASSQLTGFQETQYF; V: TRBV3-1/TRBV3-2; J: TRBJ2-5; D: NA; size: NA
DNA: TGTGCCAGCAGCCCTCCGGGACAGGTCTTCTCACCCCTCCACTTT; CDR3: CASSPPGQVFSPLHF; V: TRBV5-4; J: TRBJ1-6; D: TRBD1; size: NA
DNA: TGTGCCAGCAGCTTAGTAGGGACAGGGTTATCCTATGGCTACACCTTC; CDR3: CASSLVGTGLSYGYTF; V: TRBV7-9; J: TRBJ1-2; D: TRBD1; size: NA
DNA: TGTGCCAGCAGTAATGACTTCTACGAGCAGTACTTC; CDR3: CASSNDFYEQYF; V: TRBV28; J: TRBJ2-7; D: NA; size: NA
DNA: TGTGCCAGCAGCCAAGAGGGGACAGGTCCCGCCAACTATGGCTACACCTTC; CDR3: CASSQEGTGPANYGYTF; V: TRBV3-1/TRBV3-2; J: TRBJ1-2; D: TRBD1; size: NA
DNA: TGCAGTGCGCCGCCAGGGATTGAAGCTTTCTTT; CDR3: CSAPPGIEAFF; V: TRBV20-1; J: TRBJ1-1; D: NA; size: NA
DNA: TGTGCCAGCAGCCCCGGGACTAGCGGGGACACCTACGAGCAGTACTTC; CDR3: CASSPGTSGDTYEQYF; V: TRBV7-8; J: TRBJ2-7; D: TRBD2; size: NA
DNA: TGTGCCAGTACCTCGGTGGGAGGGAGCTCCTACGAGCAGTACTTC; CDR3: CASTSVGGSSYEQYF; V: TRBV19; J: TRBJ2-7; D: TRBD2; size: NA
DNA: TGTGCCATCCTAGAGGGGACTTATGTGAACACTGAAGCTTTCTTT; CDR3: CAILEGTYVNTEAFF; V: TRBV10-3; J: TRBJ1-1; D: NA; size: NA
DNA: TGTGCCGCGTCAAAGGGACAGATAAACACTGAAGCTTTCTTT; CDR3: CAASKGQINTEAFF; V: TRBV10-3; J: TRBJ1-1; D: TRBD1; size: NA
DNA: TGTGCCAGCACCCGGACAGCTAACACCTACAATGAGCAGTTCTTC; CDR3: CASTRTANTYNEQFF; V: TRBV28; J: TRBJ2-1; D: NA; size: NA
DNA: TGCGCCAGCAGCCAAGGGGGAGACACAAGCACAGATACGCAGTATTTT; CDR3: CASSQGGDTSTDTQYF; V: TRBV4-3; J: TRBJ2-3; D: NA; size: NA
DNA: TGTGCCAGCAGTGAGACGTTGAGCAGGGTCTATGGCTACACCTTC; CDR3: CASSETLSRVYGYTF; V: TRBV6-1; J: TRBJ1-2; D: NA; size: NA